Below, 8 T cell receptor beta chains from the same sample are listed, as sequenced in a study of memory CD4+ T cells and cytomegalovirus serostatus. The repertoire was sequenced with immunoSEQ multiplex PCR; TCRdb's copy has only in-frame clones and lacks some. The table records 50,000 or so clones, 80% to 85% of them present only once. Single viable CD3+CD4+CD8-CD45RO+ cells were sorted as the memory CD4+ T cells. Source material: memory CD4+ T cells from blood. The source of these receptors is an adult in good health and CMV-seropositive.

This clone was seen just once. The V call is TRBV4-1, the J call TRBJ2-1; no firm D call. The V and J ends lost 4 bases and 5 bases respectively, with 15 bases between them. Per germline, CDR1 MGHRA and CDR2 YSYEKL. CDR3 length equals 15 residues. CDR3 loop: CASSPWVSRHNEQFF. CDR3 DNA sequence: TGCGCCAGCAGCCCCTGGGTCTCTAGACACAATGAGCAGTTCTTC.

Remarks on this clone: A junction boundary mismatches the germline segment, possibly from a read error. Other DNA variants within this sample encode the same CDR3. J is TRBJ2-7 and V is TRBV4-2; 7 bases match TRBD2. In germline, CDR1 is LGHNA, CDR2 YNFKEQ. The CDR3 runs 16 residues. Written as DNA, the CDR3 is TGTGCCAGCAGCCAAGATCACAGCCTAGCGGCATACGAACAGTACTTC. Translation: CASSQDHSLAAYEQYF.

This clone came up once. The genes are TRBV2 and TRBJ2-1; no firm D call. CDR1 is SNHLY, CDR2 FYNNEI, per germline. V lost 4 bases to trimming and J lost 4 bases, with 14 bases between them. CDR3 size: 15 residues. The CDR3 sequence: CASSVAGRVYNEQFF. The CDR3 region has the DNA TGTGCCAGCAGTGTGGCAGGCAGAGTTTACAATGAGCAGTTCTTC.

J is TRBJ1-2 and V is TRBV12-5; D is unresolved. This CDR3 comprises 13 residues. CDR1 and CDR2 (germline): LGHNT, FRNRAP. The V end lost 6 bases, the J end lost 4 bases, and 12 bases lay between the germline ends. CDR3 sequence reads: CASGPPSLYGYTF. CDR3 sequence (DNA): TGTGCTAGTGGCCCTCCGAGCCTCTATGGCTACACCTTC.

CDR3 amino acids: CASSLRDRGFGDTQYF. CDR3 coding DNA: TGCGCCAGCAGCCTACGGGACAGGGGGTTTGGGGATACGCAGTATTTT. The rearrangement links TRBV5-1 to TRBJ2-3, with 11 bases matching TRBD1. The J segment lost 6 bases and the V segment lost 4 bases, leaving 10 bases of the junction unmatched. Germline CDR1 and CDR2: SGHRS and YFSETQ. The CDR3 has 16 amino acids.

V usage is TRBV7-3 and J usage is TRBJ2-1; D uncertain. V was clipped by 4 bases and J by 9 bases, with 10 bases between them. The CDR3 has 12 residues. Germline assignment: CDR1 SGHTA and CDR2 FQGTGA. CDR3 loop: CASSSRRSEQFF. The CDR3 coding sequence is TGTGCCAGCAGCTCGCGTAGGAGTGAGCAGTTCTTC. Based on the CDR3 plus reference TRBV7-3 and TRBJ2-1, the full variable domain is GAGVSQTPSNKVTEKGKYVELRCDPISGHTALYWYRQSLGQGPEFLIYFQGTGAADDSGLPNDRFFAVRPEGSVSTLKIQRTERGDSAVYLCASSSRRSEQFFGPGTRLTVL.

This CDR3 reads CASSQLTGEAFF. The DNA of the CDR3 is TGTGCCAGCTCTCAACTGACGGGTGAAGCTTTCTTT. The J gene is TRBJ1-1, the V gene TRBV18, with D unresolved. Trimming removed 6 bases at V and 7 bases at J, with 12 bases between. Germline-derived CDR1 and CDR2 are KGHSH and LQKENI. The CDR3 sequence is 12 residues long.

The CDR3: CASSPGLITGELFF. CDR3 nucleotides: TGTGCCAGCAGCCCGGGACTTATCACCGGGGAGCTGTTTTTT. The chain combines TRBV7-9 with TRBJ2-2; tentative D call: TRBD2 (6 bases). Per germline, CDR1 SEHNR and CDR2 FQNEAQ (reference sequence). V dropped 5 bases and J dropped 4 bases, with 11 bases sitting between them. CDR3 length: 14 residues.